A single sample gave rise to the 15 T cell receptor beta chains below, sequenced in a study of blood T cell repertoires in COVID-19. Sequencing used immunoSEQ multiplex PCR; TCRdb keeps in-frame clones, though not all of them. The sample lists about 220,000 clones; about 83% were seen once. Material: PBMCs or T cells enriched from blood (not recorded which). All receptors come from a middle-aged woman who had recovered from COVID-19.

The gene calls are TRBV28 and TRBJ2-3, with D perhaps TRBD2 (5 bases). The CDR3 loop spans 17 amino acids. Germline V gene sequence: CDR1 MDHEN, CDR2 SYDVKM. V shed 6 bases and J shed 3 bases, with 22 bases lying between them. This CDR3 reads CASSRDALTLATDTQYF. The CDR3 DNA reads as TGTGCCAGCAGCCGAGACGCCTTAACCCTAGCAACAGATACGCAGTATTTT.

The V call is TRBV4-2, the J call TRBJ2-7; D uncertain. This CDR3 has 15 residues. Trimming removed 0 bases at V and 0 bases at J, with 9 bases between. CDR1 and CDR2 from the germline V gene are LGHNA and YNFKEQ. The CDR3 DNA is TGTGCCAGCAGCCAAGAAACAGAGAGCTCCTACGAGCAGTACTTC. This encodes CASSQETESSYEQYF.

This chain connects TRBV20-1 to TRBJ2-5; 9 bases agree with TRBD1. The CDR3 consists of 14 residues. Germline V gene lookup returns CDR1 DFQATT and CDR2 SNEGSKA (reference sequence). The trim removed 3 bases at V and 4 bases at J, leaving 6 bases unmatched. The CDR3 DNA is TGCAGTGCTAGTACAGGGGGCGTTAGAGAGACCCAGTACTTC. Translation: CSASTGGVRETQYF.

V and J are TRBV27 and TRBJ2-1; 10 nucleotides match TRBD1. V trimming: 7 bases; J trimming: 11 bases; junction bases outside the gene matches: 5. The germline V gene encodes CDR1 MNHEY and CDR2 SMNVEV (reference sequence). The CDR3 sequence is 12 residues long. For the CDR3, the DNA is TGTGCCAGCACAGACGACAGGGGGCAGCAGTTCTTC. Its protein product is CASTDDRGQQFF.

The chain carries TRBV30 and TRBJ2-1, with D possibly TRBD2 on 6 matching bases. CDR1 and CDR2 (germline): GTSNPN, SVGIG (reference sequence). Trimming shortened V by 5 bases and J by 5 bases, and 13 bases separated the two germline ends. This CDR3 comprises 13 residues. The CDR3 nucleotides read TGTGCCTGGTATTTGGGGGGAAACAATGAGCAGTTCTTC. This gives the protein CAWYLGGNNEQFF. Full variable domain (missing parts from reference TRBV30 and TRBJ2-1): SQTIHQWPATLVQPVGSPLSLECTVEGTSNPNLYWYRQAAGRGLQLLFYSVGIGQISSEVPQNLSASRPQDRQFILSSKKLLLSDSGFYLCAWYLGGNNEQFFGPGTRLTVL.

This clone was detected only a few times. The gene calls are TRBV19 and TRBJ1-1; D is uncertain. Germline values: CDR1 LNHDA, CDR2 SQIVND (reference sequence). The CDR3 covers 12 residues. The V and J ends lost 7 bases and 0 bases respectively, with 6 bases between them. CDR3 nucleotides: TGTGCCAGTACTGCGGTGAACACTGAAGCTTTCTTT. This codes for CASTAVNTEAFF.

The gene calls are TRBV7-9 and TRBJ2-1; 7 bases match TRBD1. CDR3 length: 15 amino acids. Germline CDR1 is SEHNR and CDR2 is FQNEAQ (reference sequence). The V gene end was trimmed by 1 base and the J gene end by 7 bases; junction bases not matched to a gene: 7. CDR3 in DNA: TGTGCCAGCAGCTTAGTAAGGGGGCATACGAATGAGCAGTTCTTC. Protein: CASSLVRGHTNEQFF.

A few counts support this clone. This chain joins TRBV11-3 and TRBJ2-1, with TRBD2 matching 7 bases. Germline assignment: CDR1 SGHNT and CDR2 YENEEA. The CDR3 contains 14 residues. V lost 5 bases and J lost 7; bases outside the gene matches: 8. CDR3 bases: TGTGCCAGCAGCCCTACTAGCGATGGGAATGAGCAGTTCTTC. Encoded protein: CASSPTSDGNEQFF.

This clone was seen ten or more times. CDR3 DNA: TGTGCCAGTAGTAAGTCCAGGGGGCAGACTGAAGCTTTCTTT. Translation gives CASSKSRGQTEAFF. The chain uses TRBV19 and TRBJ1-1, with TRBD1 matching over 8 bases. The CDR3 totals 14 residues. Looked up from germline, CDR1 is LNHDA and CDR2 is SQIVND (reference sequence). The J segment lost 5 bases and the V segment lost 4 bases, leaving 6 bases of the junction unmatched.

J is TRBJ1-2 and V is TRBV11-2; D is ambiguous. V was shortened by 3 bases and J by 2 bases, with 7 bases between the two germline ends. This CDR3 is built from 13 residues. Germline V gene sequence: CDR1 SGHAT, CDR2 FQNNGV. This chain's CDR3 is CASSFPKNYGYTF. CDR3 bases: TGTGCCAGCAGCTTCCCCAAAAACTATGGCTACACCTTC.

The chain employs TRBV4-3 and TRBJ2-1; 9 bases match TRBD2. Trimming cost V 0 bases and J 0 bases; bases outside gene matches: 9. Germline-derived CDR1 and CDR2 are LGHNA and YSLEER. This CDR3 contains 19 residues. Here the CDR3 DNA reads TGCGCCAGCAGCCAAGAATCCCCGGCGACTAGCGGCTCCTACAATGAGCAGTTCTTC. Translating it yields CASSQESPATSGSYNEQFF.

The CDR3 loop reads CASSQGRSEPQHF. The CDR3 DNA sequence: TGTGCCAGCAGCCAAGGCAGGTCAGAGCCCCAGCATTTT. This chain joins TRBV3-1 (or the pseudogene TRBV3-2) and TRBJ1-5, with D uncertain. Per germline, CDR1 LGHDT and CDR2 YNNKEL (reference sequence). The CDR3 consists of 13 residues. Trimming shortened V by 1 base and J by 8 bases, and 9 bases separated the two germline ends.

The J gene is TRBJ1-1, the V gene TRBV11-2, with 7 nucleotides matching TRBD1. CDR1 and CDR2 from the germline V gene are SGHAT and FQNNGV. The CDR3 is 15 amino acids. Germline trimming cut 1 base from V and 5 bases from J; bases unmatched to any gene: 7. The CDR3 protein is CASSLAGGLATEAFF. The CDR3 DNA reads TGTGCCAGCAGCTTAGCAGGGGGGCTCGCGACTGAAGCTTTCTTT.

V is TRBV2 and J is TRBJ2-2; 10 bases fit TRBD2. J lost 7 bases, V lost 7 bases, and 9 bases had no gene match. This CDR3 is built from 15 residues. Germline CDR1 SNHLY, CDR2 FYNNEI. The CDR3 DNA follows: TGTGCCAGCACCAGCGGGAGGGCCTCGGTCGGGGAGCTGTTTTTT. Protein product: CASTSGRASVGELFF.

This rearrangement joins TRBV10-1 to TRBJ1-5; 11 positions match TRBD1. Per the germline V gene, CDR1 is WNHNN and CDR2 is SYGVQD (reference sequence). Trimming at V came to 4 bases and at J to 4 bases, leaving 3 bases not matched to a gene. The CDR3 sequence is 15 residues long. This chain's CDR3 is CASSAGTGGNQPQHF. The CDR3 coding sequence is TGCGCCAGCAGTGCCGGGACAGGGGGAAATCAGCCCCAGCATTTT.